This T cell receptor (beta chain) was captured by sequencing in a study of T cells in Graves' hyperthyroidism and ophthalmopathy. As for the study in general: Peripheral blood specimens were obtained at initial diagnosis, prior to any treatment.

Lactation, pregnancy, other autoimmune disease or uncontrolled infection excluded patients. The CDR3 runs to 15 residues. Trimming cost V 0 bases and J 3 bases, with 9 bases left between them. CDR1 and CDR2 (germline): LNHDA, SQIVND (reference sequence). TCR beta CDR3 regions were amplified from RNA transcripts. TCR CDR3 regions were first amplified by RT-PCR with HTBI primers. TCRdb processed the multiplex PCR reads anew with MiXCR; each CDR3 protein has one entry. Altogether 750,000 to 900,000 distinct CDR3 sequences are present, 35% to 40% being singletons, with the ten largest covering approximately 8.7%. Notes on this clonotype: The antigen remains undetermined.

Findings and limits, study-wide: Blood also carried most thyroid clonotypes expanded above 0.001.

The chain is built from TRBV19 and TRBJ1-5, with unresolved D. Input material: blood. This sequence was found in a young man with Graves' hyperthyroidism. The CDR3 bases are TGTGCCAGTAGTATAGATGACTCACACAATCAGCCCCAGCATTTT. Translation gives CASSIDDSHNQPQHF.